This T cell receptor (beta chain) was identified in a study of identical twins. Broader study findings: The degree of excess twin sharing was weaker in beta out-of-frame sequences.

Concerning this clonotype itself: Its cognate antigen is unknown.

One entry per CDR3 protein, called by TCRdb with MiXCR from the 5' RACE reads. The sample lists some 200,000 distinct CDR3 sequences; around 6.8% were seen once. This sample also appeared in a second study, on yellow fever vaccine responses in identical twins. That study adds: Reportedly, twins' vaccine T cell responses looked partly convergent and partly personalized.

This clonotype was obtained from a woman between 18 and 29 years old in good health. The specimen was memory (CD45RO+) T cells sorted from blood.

CDR3 DNA sequence: TGTGCCAGCAGCCAAGACAGGGAGGACTACAATGAGCAGTTCTTC. This encodes CASSQDREDYNEQFF. J is TRBJ2-1 and V is TRBV3-1, with a possible D match to TRBD2 (6 bases). Germline loops: CDR1 LGHDT, CDR2 YNNKEL (reference sequence). Trimming shortened V by 0 bases and J by 3 bases, and 9 bases separated the two germline ends. The CDR3 is 15 amino acids.